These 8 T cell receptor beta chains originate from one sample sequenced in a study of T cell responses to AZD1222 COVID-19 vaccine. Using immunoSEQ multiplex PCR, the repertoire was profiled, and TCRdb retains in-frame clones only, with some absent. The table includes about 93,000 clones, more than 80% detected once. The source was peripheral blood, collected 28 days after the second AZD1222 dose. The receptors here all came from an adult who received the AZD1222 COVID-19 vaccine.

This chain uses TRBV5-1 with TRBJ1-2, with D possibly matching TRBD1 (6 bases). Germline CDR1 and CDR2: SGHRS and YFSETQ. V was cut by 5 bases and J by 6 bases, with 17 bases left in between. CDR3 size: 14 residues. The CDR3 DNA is TGCGCCAGCAGAATGGGGGCAGGAGGGGATGGCTACACCTTC. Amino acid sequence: CASRMGAGGDGYTF. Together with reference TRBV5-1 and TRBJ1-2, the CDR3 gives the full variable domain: KAGVTQTPRYLIKTRGQQVTLSCSPISGHRSVSWYQQTPGQGLQFLFEYFSETQRNKGNFPGRFSGRQFSNSRSEMNVSTLELGDSALYLCASRMGAGGDGYTFGSGTRLTVV.

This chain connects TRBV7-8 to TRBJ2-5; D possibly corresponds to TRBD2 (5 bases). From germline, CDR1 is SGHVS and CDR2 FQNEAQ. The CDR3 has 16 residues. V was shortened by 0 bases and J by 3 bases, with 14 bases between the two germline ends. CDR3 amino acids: CASSLAHRRREETQYF. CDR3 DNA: TGTGCCAGCAGCTTAGCGCACCGGAGGCGGGAAGAGACCCAGTACTTC.

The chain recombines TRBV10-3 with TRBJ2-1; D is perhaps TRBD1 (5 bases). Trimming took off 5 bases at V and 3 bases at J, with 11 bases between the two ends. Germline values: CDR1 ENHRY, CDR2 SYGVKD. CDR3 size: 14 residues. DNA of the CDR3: TGTGCCATCAGTTTTAGCAGGGTCTACAATGAGCAGTTCTTC. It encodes CAISFSRVYNEQFF.

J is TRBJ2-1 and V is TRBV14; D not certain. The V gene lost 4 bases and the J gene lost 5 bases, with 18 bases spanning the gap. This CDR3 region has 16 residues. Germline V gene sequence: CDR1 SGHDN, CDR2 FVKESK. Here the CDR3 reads CASSPPLPTAHNEQFF. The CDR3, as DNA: TGTGCCAGCAGCCCGCCACTCCCTACCGCCCACAATGAGCAGTTCTTC.

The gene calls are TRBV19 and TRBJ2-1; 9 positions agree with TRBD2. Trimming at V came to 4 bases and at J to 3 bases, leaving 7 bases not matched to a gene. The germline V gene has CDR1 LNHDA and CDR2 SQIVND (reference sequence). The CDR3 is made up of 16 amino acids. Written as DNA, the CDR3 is TGTGCCAGTAGTAGAGGACTAGCGAACCTCTACAATGAGCAGTTCTTC. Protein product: CASSRGLANLYNEQFF.

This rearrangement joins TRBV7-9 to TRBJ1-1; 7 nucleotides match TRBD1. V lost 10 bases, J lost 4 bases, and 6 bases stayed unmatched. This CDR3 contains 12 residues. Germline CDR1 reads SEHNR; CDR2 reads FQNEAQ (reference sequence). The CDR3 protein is CATGAGGTEAFF. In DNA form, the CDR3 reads TGTGCCACGGGGGCAGGGGGCACTGAAGCTTTCTTT.

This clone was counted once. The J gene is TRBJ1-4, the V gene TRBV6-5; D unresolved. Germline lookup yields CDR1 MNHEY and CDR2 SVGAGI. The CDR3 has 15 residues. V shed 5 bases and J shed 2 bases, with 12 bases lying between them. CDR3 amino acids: CASSLILATNEKLFF. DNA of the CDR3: TGTGCCAGCAGTCTAATCCTGGCGACTAATGAAAAACTGTTTTTT.

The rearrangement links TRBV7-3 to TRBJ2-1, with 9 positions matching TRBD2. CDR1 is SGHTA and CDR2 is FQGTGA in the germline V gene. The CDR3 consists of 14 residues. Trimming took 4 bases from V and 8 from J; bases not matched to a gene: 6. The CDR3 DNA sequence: TGTGCCAGCAGCTCGGGACTAGCCGTCGATGAGCAGTTCTTC. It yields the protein CASSSGLAVDEQFF. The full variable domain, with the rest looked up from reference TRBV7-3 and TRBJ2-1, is GAGVSQTPSNKVTEKGKYVELRCDPISGHTALYWYRQSLGQGPEFLIYFQGTGAADDSGLPNDRFFAVRPEGSVSTLKIQRTERGDSAVYLCASSSGLAVDEQFFGPGTRLTVL.